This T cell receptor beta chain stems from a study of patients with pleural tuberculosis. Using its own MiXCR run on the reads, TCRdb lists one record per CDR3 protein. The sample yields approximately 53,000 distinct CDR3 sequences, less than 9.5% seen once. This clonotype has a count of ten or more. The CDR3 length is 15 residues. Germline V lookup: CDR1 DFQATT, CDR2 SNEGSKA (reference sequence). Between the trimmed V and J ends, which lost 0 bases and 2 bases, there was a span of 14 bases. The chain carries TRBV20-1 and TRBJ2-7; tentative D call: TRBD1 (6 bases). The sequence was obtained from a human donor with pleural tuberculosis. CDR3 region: CSARDPLQGPYEQYF. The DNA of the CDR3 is TGCAGTGCTAGAGATCCGCTACAGGGCCCCTACGAGCAGTACTTC.